This T cell receptor beta chain was retrieved from a study of blood T cell repertoires in COVID-19 (dated by TCRdb to 2018 to 2020). General notes on the study: Samples from collaborators originated in the United States, Italy and Spain and spanned both the acute and convalescent phases of COVID-19. Where available, HLA class I and class II types were obtained from metadata supplied by the sample provider rather than from assay-based typing. The dataset comprised deeply sampled blood TCRbeta repertoires from subjects exposed to, actively infected with, or recovered from COVID-19. A freely available public database, intended as a resource for researchers studying the immune response to SARS-CoV-2, is where the repertoires were released. The material from the prospective study consisted of cDNA or gDNA derived from T cells, B-cell-depleted T cells, or PBMCs. The samples were drawn from two sources: the first 160 participants of the ongoing ImmuneRACE study, and 1,254 subjects contributed by 6 global collaborators. The sample metadata nearly always contained a de-identified subject ID, COVID-19 status, age in years and sex. General study outcomes and caveats: The quantity of clinical and demographic metadata differed by source and by participant and was supplied without curation.

TCRbeta CDR3 regions were amplified from genomic DNA using the immunoSEQ Assay, a bias-controlled multiplex PCR. The paper's data handling went like this. Within the assay, amplification of reference gene primers was used to estimate how many nucleated cells each sample contained. To quantify the absolute abundance of each unique TCRbeta CDR3 rearrangement, sequence reads were collapsed and filtered. For each sample, productive Simpson clonality was calculated as the square root of Simpson's diversity index over productive rearrangements. TCRdb provides this immuneACCESS table in a form limited to in-frame rearrangements. Some clones are lacking; in checked studies, under half of them reflect an unresolved V gene, and why the rest are absent is not known. V and J calls plus clone size are reproduced from that table; the DNA served to infer D and trimming. The sample table records over 200,000 clones; about nine tenths of these occur just once. The ten largest clones capture about a sixth of the sample.

On this clone itself: The clone's antigen remains unknown. Per-base quality was not reported, and no clone a single base away is much larger than it.

Participants in the prospective study were enrolled through a virtual design, were aged 18 to 89 years, and lived in roughly 26 United States geographic areas. To assign participants to cohorts, the prospective study relied on clinical history that participants themselves reported in a screening survey and a study questionnaire. ImmuneRACE Cohort 3 recovered participants were defined by two consecutive negative NP/OP PCR tests, healthcare professional clearance, or symptom resolution. In the prospective study, whole blood, serum and a nasopharyngeal or oropharyngeal swab were collected from each participant by mobile phlebotomists. Prospective study participants could optionally give additional blood draws and questionnaires over a roughly two-month period. Before DNA extraction, blood samples from the prospective study were shipped at room temperature or frozen. Germline trimming amounts to 6 bases on V and 3 bases on J, with 4 as the count of junction bases outside the gene matches. The CDR3 runs 14 residues from the cysteine to the phenylalanine. Only the CDR3 portion is preserved as DNA: 42 bases, with reading frame beginning at the first base. CDR1 is given as WSHSY and CDR2 as SAAADI, both from the germline V gene.

The chain uses TRBV10-2 and TRBJ2-2; 7 of the junction bases match TRBD2. The origin of this receptor is a man aged 18 to 35 who had recovered from COVID-19. The material sequenced was PBMCs or T cells enriched from blood (not recorded which). At the DNA level, the sequence is TGCGCCAGCAGACTCGCGGGAGACACCGGGGAGCTGTTTTTT. Translated, this gives CASRLAGDTGELFF.